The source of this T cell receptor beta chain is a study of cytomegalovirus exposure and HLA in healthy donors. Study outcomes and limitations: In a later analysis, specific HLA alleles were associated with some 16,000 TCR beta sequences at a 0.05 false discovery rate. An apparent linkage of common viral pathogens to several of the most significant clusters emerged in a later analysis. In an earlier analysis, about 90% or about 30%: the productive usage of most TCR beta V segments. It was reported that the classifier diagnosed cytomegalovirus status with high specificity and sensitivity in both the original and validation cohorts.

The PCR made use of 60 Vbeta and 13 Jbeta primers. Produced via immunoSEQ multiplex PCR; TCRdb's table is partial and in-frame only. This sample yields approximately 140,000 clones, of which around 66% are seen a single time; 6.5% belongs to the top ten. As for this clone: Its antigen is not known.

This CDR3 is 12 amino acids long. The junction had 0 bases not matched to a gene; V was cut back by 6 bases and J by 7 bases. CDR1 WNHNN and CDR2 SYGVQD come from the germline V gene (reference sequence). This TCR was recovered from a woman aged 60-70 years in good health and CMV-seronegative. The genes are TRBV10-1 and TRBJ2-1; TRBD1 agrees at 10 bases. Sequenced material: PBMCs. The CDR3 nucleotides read TGCGCCAGCAGGGGACAGGGGAATGAGCAGTTCTTC. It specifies CASRGQGNEQFF.